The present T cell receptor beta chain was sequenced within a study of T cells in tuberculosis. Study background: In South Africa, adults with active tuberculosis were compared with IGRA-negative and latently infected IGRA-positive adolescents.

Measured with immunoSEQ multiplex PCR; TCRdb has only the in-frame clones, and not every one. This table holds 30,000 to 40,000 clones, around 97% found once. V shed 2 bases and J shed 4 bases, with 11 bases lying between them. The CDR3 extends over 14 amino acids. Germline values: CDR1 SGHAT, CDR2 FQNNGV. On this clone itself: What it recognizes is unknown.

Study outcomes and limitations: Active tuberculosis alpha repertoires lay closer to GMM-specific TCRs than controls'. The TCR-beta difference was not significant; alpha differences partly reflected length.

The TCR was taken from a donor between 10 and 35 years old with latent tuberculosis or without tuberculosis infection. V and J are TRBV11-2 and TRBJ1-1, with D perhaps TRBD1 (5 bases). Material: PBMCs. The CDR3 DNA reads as TGTGCCAGCAGCTTACCCACAGGCGGCACTGAAGCTTTCTTT. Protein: CASSLPTGGTEAFF.